This record covers a single T cell receptor beta chain. This table comes from immunoSEQ multiplex PCR, and its TCRdb copy is limited to in-frame clones, with some not included. The table lists over 100,000 clones, 85% of them singletons. The data originate from a study of blood T cell repertoires in COVID-19. Turning to the study itself: The United States, Italy and Spain were the sources of the acute and convalescent COVID-19 samples.

Germline V CDR1 and CDR2: MNHEY, SVGAGI. With V trimmed by 0 bases and J by 8 bases, 7 bases remained unmatched. The CDR3 length is 15 residues. The sequenced sample consisted of peripheral blood. This receptor was identified in an elderly man with acute or convalescent COVID-19. The V call is TRBV6-5, the J call TRBJ1-2; TRBD1 agrees at 9 bases. The CDR3 DNA follows: TGTGCCAGCAGTTACTCTGGGACAGGGATTCAGGGCTACACCTTC. The encoded protein is CASSYSGTGIQGYTF.